The 28 T cell receptor beta chains in this list originate from one sample, sequenced in a study of cytomegalovirus exposure and HLA in healthy donors. Primers included in the PCR were 60 Vbeta and 13 Jbeta primers. The protocol was immunoSEQ multiplex PCR, while the TCRdb copy is restricted to in-frame clones and leaves out a portion. The data hold 95,000 to 150,000 clones, with 65% to 80% observed a single time. The sample consisted of PBMCs. These receptors were obtained from a man aged 60-69 years in good health and CMV-seropositive.

This clone was seen a single time. V and J are TRBV5-1 and TRBJ1-3; TRBD1 might be the D (6 bases). V lost 4 bases and J 0 bases, leaving 14 bases between the germline ends. Looked up from germline, CDR1 is SGHRS and CDR2 is YFSETQ. This CDR3 is built from 16 residues. The CDR3 nucleotides are TGCGCCAGCAGCACGGCGGGGGCGTCCTCTGGAAACACCATATATTTT. This sequence encodes CASSTAGASSGNTIYF.

The chain employs TRBV28 and TRBJ2-6, with D possibly being TRBD1 (6 bases). CDR1 is MDHEN, CDR2 SYDVKM, per germline. V was cut by 7 bases and J by 0 bases, with 25 bases left in between. This CDR3 comprises 20 residues. CDR3 loop: CASTVPLGHPLSSGANVLTF. Written as DNA, the CDR3 is TGTGCCAGCACCGTCCCCCTGGGACACCCTTTGAGCTCTGGGGCCAACGTCCTGACTTTC. Full variable domain (rest looked up from reference TRBV28 and TRBJ2-6): DVKVTQSSRYLVKRTGEKVFLECVQDMDHENMFWYRQDPGLGLRLIYFSYDVKMKEKGDIPEGYSVSREKKERFSLILESASTNQTSMYLCASTVPLGHPLSSGANVLTFGAGSRLTVL.

The CDR3 nucleotides are TGTGCCAGCAGTCTACAGACAGTGAACACTGAAGCTTTCTTT. Protein product: CASSLQTVNTEAFF. This chain links TRBV6-1 with TRBJ1-1; weak D call: TRBD1 (5 bases). CDR1 is MNHNS, CDR2 SASEGT, per germline. V was trimmed by 5 bases and J by 0 bases, leaving 10 bases between them. The CDR3 covers 14 residues.

V and J are TRBV27 and TRBJ2-1, with D possibly being TRBD2 (5 bases). Trimming removed 0 bases at V and 9 bases at J, with 9 bases between. The CDR3 runs to 13 residues. The germline V gene encodes CDR1 MNHEY and CDR2 SMNVEV (reference sequence). As DNA, the CDR3 is TGTGCCAGCAGTTTATCGCTAGCCGGTGAGCAGTTCTTC. It yields the protein CASSLSLAGEQFF.

The rearrangement joins TRBV2 to TRBJ2-1, with D maybe TRBD2 (5 bases). Germline CDR1 SNHLY, CDR2 FYNNEI. Trimming shortened V by 4 bases and J by 10 bases, and 14 bases separated the two germline ends. The CDR3 covers 13 residues. CDR3 region: CASSGPPRGEQFF. As DNA, the CDR3 is TGTGCCAGCAGTGGGCCCCCTCGCGGGGAGCAGTTCTTC.

This clone was recorded a few times. The chain links TRBV11-2 to TRBJ2-7, with 11 bases aligning to TRBD2. This CDR3 is 15 amino acids long. The ends lost 5 bases at V and 4 bases at J; junction bases unmatched: 7. The V gene's germline CDR1 is SGHAT and CDR2 FQNNGV. The CDR3 sequence is CASSPHLAGGYEQYF. The CDR3 DNA reads TGTGCCAGCAGCCCCCATCTAGCGGGAGGATACGAGCAGTACTTC.

The gene calls are TRBV30 and TRBJ1-4; 7 bases are a match to TRBD1. Germline V gives CDR1 GTSNPN, CDR2 SVGIG (reference sequence). This CDR3 is 14 amino acids long. The V segment lost 8 bases and the J segment 3 bases; nucleotides outside the gene matches: 9. CDR3 amino acids: CAANRGQPNEKLFF. CDR3 in DNA: TGTGCCGCCAACAGGGGCCAGCCTAATGAAAAACTGTTTTTT. Drawing the rest from reference TRBV30 and TRBJ1-4, the complete variable domain is SQTIHQWPATLVQPVGSPLSLECTVEGTSNPNLYWYRQAAGRGLQLLFYSVGIGQISSEVPQNLSASRPQDRQFILSSKKLLLSDSGFYLCAANRGQPNEKLFFGSGTQLSVL.

This clone was picked up one time. Sequence at one end of the junction differs from germline and may be a read error. The chain is built from TRBV5-1 and TRBJ1-6; D is perhaps TRBD1 (5 bases). Germline V gene data show CDR1 as SGHRS and CDR2 as YFSETQ. This CDR3 has 15 amino acids. The CDR3 loop reads CASSLGDSYNSPLHF. The CDR3 DNA sequence: TGCGCCAGCAGCTTGGGGGACTCCTATAATTCACCCCTCCACTTC. The full variable domain, in which reference TRBV5-1 and TRBJ1-6 provide the parts outside the CDR3, is KAGVTQTPRYLIKTRGQQVTLSCSPISGHRSVSWYQQTPGQGLQFLFEYFSETQRNKGNFPGRFSGRQFSNSRSEMNVSTLELGDSALYLCASSLGDSYNSPLHFGNGTRLTVT.

This chain links TRBV11-2 with TRBJ2-1, with D possibly matching TRBD1 (7 bases). V was cut by 1 base and J by 3 bases, with 16 bases left in between. The CDR3 spans 17 residues. The germline V gene has CDR1 SGHAT and CDR2 FQNNGV. The CDR3 coding sequence is TGTGCCAGCAGCTTAGGAGGGGGCGGGGATGGCTACAATGAGCAGTTCTTC. Its translation is CASSLGGGGDGYNEQFF. Drawing the rest from reference TRBV11-2 and TRBJ2-1, the complete variable domain is EAGVAQSPRYKIIEKRQSVAFWCNPISGHATLYWYQQILGQGPKLLIQFQNNGVVDDSQLPKDRFSAERLKGVDSTLKIQPAKLEDSAVYLCASSLGGGGDGYNEQFFGPGTRLTVL.

This sequence joins TRBV7-6 and TRBJ1-1, with 7 bases aligning to TRBD1. CDR3 size: 14 residues. Per the germline V gene, CDR1 is SGHVS and CDR2 is FNYEAQ. The ends lost 4 bases at V and 5 bases at J; junction bases unmatched: 7. The DNA for the CDR3 is TGTGCCAGCAGCTCCGGGACAGATGTAACTGAAGCTTTCTTT. Residues: CASSSGTDVTEAFF.

The rearrangement links TRBV2 to TRBJ1-1; D gene uncertain. The CDR3 totals 15 residues. Germline CDR1 and CDR2: SNHLY and FYNNEI. V was trimmed by 7 bases and J by 1 base, leaving 16 bases between them. The CDR3 is CASKQLRGGNTEAFF. The DNA of the CDR3 is TGTGCCAGCAAGCAACTCCGCGGAGGGAACACTGAAGCTTTCTTT.

V usage is TRBV7-9 and J usage is TRBJ2-7; 12 bases match TRBD2. Per germline, CDR1 SEHNR and CDR2 FQNEAQ (reference sequence). With V trimmed by 3 bases and J by 0 bases, 6 bases remained unmatched. This CDR3 region has 17 residues. The CDR3 coding sequence is TGTGCCAGCAGCTTGACTAGCGGGGGTGCCAGCTCCTACGAGCAGTACTTC. This codes for CASSLTSGGASSYEQYF.

The chain links TRBV18 to TRBJ2-3; D unresolved. Trimming took off 1 base at V and 1 base at J, with 6 bases between the two ends. This CDR3 contains 14 residues. Looked up from germline, CDR1 is KGHSH and CDR2 is LQKENI. As DNA, the CDR3 is TGTGCCAGCTCACCACGGTCGGGCACAGATACGCAGTATTTT. Protein: CASSPRSGTDTQYF.

The V and J genes are TRBV28 and TRBJ2-1; D is unresolved. The germline V and J ends were trimmed by 5 bases and 6 bases, with 32 bases remaining between them. The germline CDR1 and CDR2 sequences are MDHEN and SYDVKM. The CDR3 runs 20 residues. CDR3 amino acids: CASSTTRPTWNSPFSNEQFF. Here the CDR3 DNA reads TGTGCCAGCAGTACTACCCGACCTACGTGGAATTCCCCCTTTAGCAATGAGCAGTTCTTC.

This chain links TRBV30 with TRBJ2-3; 7 bases map to TRBD1. Per the germline V gene, CDR1 is GTSNPN and CDR2 is SVGIG (reference sequence). The V segment lost 3 bases and the J segment 0 bases; nucleotides outside the gene matches: 12. There are 17 residues in the CDR3. The CDR3 loop is CAWRGWDRRSSTDTQYF. CDR3 DNA sequence: TGTGCCTGGAGAGGTTGGGACAGACGATCTAGCACAGATACGCAGTATTTT.

This clone was found a few times. J is TRBJ2-7 and V is TRBV25-1; a weak D match, TRBD1 (5 bases). The CDR3 runs 14 residues. CDR1 and CDR2 (germline): MGHDK, SYGVNS. The V end lost 6 bases, the J end lost 1 base, and 13 bases lay between the germline ends. This CDR3 is CASSRTNESYEQYF. The CDR3 DNA reads TGTGCCAGCAGCCGGACAAATGAATCCTACGAGCAGTACTTC.

V is TRBV5-4 and J is TRBJ1-4, with 8 bases lining up with TRBD1. The CDR3 covers 15 residues. J was trimmed by 7 bases and V by 4 bases; bases with no gene match: 9. Germline V gene data show CDR1 as SGHNT and CDR2 as YYREEE (reference sequence). CDR3 protein: CASSRSRGQGEKLFF. In nucleotides, the CDR3 is TGTGCCAGCAGCAGATCCAGGGGGCAGGGTGAAAAACTGTTTTTT.

The rearrangement uses TRBV5-1 and TRBJ2-7; TRBD1 agrees at 9 bases. CDR3 length: 14 residues. The germline CDR1 and CDR2 sequences are SGHRS and YFSETQ. With 4 bases clipped from V and 6 bases from J, the junction kept 8 bases outside the gene matches. In nucleotides, the CDR3 is TGCGCCAGCAGCGTGGGACAGGGCTTGATCGAGCAGTACTTC. The encoded protein is CASSVGQGLIEQYF.

A single count supports this clone. The chain couples TRBV30 to TRBJ2-7; 7 bases line up with TRBD1. Looked up from germline, CDR1 is GTSNPN and CDR2 is SVGIG (reference sequence). With V trimmed by 0 bases and J by 3 bases, 5 bases remained unmatched. This CDR3 spans 14 amino acids. CDR3 sequence reads: CAWSVGGQIYEQYF. CDR3 coding DNA: TGTGCCTGGAGTGTAGGGGGACAGATCTACGAGCAGTACTTC.

This chain joins TRBV27 and TRBJ2-7; 9 positions agree with TRBD1. The length of the CDR3 is 15 residues. The germline CDR1 and CDR2 sequences are MNHEY and SMNVEV (reference sequence). The V and J ends lost 6 bases and 6 bases, in that order; junction bases with no gene match: 12. The CDR3 DNA follows: TGTGCCAGCAGAAAACAGGGGGCGTCCCCCCCCGAGCAGTACTTC. It translates to CASRKQGASPPEQYF.

The chain is built from TRBV19 and TRBJ2-1; tentative D call: TRBD1 (6 bases). CDR3 size: 15 residues. V gave up 0 bases and J gave up 2 bases, with 8 bases separating them. The germline V gene has CDR1 LNHDA and CDR2 SQIVND (reference sequence). In DNA form, the CDR3 reads TGTGCCAGTAGTATAGAGGGGGCCACCTACAATGAGCAGTTCTTC. It is translated as CASSIEGATYNEQFF. The variable domain in full, with the rest retrieved from reference TRBV19 and TRBJ2-1, is DGGITQSPKYLFRKEGQNVTLSCEQNLNHDAMYWYRQDPGQGLRLIYYSQIVNDFQKGDIAEGYSVSREKKESFPLTVTSAQKNPTAFYLCASSIEGATYNEQFFGPGTRLTVL.

CDR3: CASSLGLAGGTTDTQYF. CDR3 coding DNA: TGCGCCAGCAGCTTGGGTCTAGCGGGGGGGACCACAGATACGCAGTATTTT. The chain joins TRBV5-1 to TRBJ2-3; 12 bases match TRBD2. The CDR3 totals 17 residues. Germline V gene lookup returns CDR1 SGHRS and CDR2 YFSETQ. Trimming at V came to 0 bases and at J to 2 bases, leaving 4 bases not matched to a gene.

The chain combines TRBV19 with TRBJ1-1, with D possibly TRBD1 on 6 matching bases. The V and J ends lost 5 bases and 4 bases respectively, with 26 bases between them. This CDR3 spans 18 amino acids. Germline V gene data show CDR1 as LNHDA and CDR2 as SQIVND (reference sequence). CDR3 nucleotides: TGTGCCAGTAGTTCGGCTAGGGGGGGGATGGCTGCAGGCACTGAAGCTTTCTTT. Translated: CASSSARGGMAAGTEAFF.

In the case of this clone: With a far larger clone one base away, a read error is the likely cause. This sample includes further DNA sequences coding for the same CDR3. CDR3 residues: CASSPRGGGSHPTEAFF. Written as DNA, the CDR3 is TGTGCCAGCAGCCCGAGAGGAGGCGGCTCACACCCCACTGAAGCTTTCTTC. V usage is TRBV7-2 and J usage is TRBJ1-1; no clear D gene. CDR1 is SGHTA, CDR2 FQGNSA, per germline. The CDR3 has 17 residues.

This clone was seen a few times. This rearrangement joins TRBV5-1 to TRBJ2-1; 8 bases line up with TRBD2. Germline V gives CDR1 SGHRS, CDR2 YFSETQ. The CDR3 has 16 amino acids. V shed 1 base, J shed 6 bases, and the junction held 9 bases outside the gene matches. This CDR3 is CASSLWSSGSPNEQFF. The CDR3 bases are TGCGCCAGCAGCTTGTGGTCCAGCGGGAGCCCCAATGAGCAGTTCTTC.

This clone showed up just once. This sequence joins TRBV29-1 and TRBJ1-2; no clear D. Germline-derived CDR1 and CDR2 are SQVTM and ANQGSEA. Trimming cost V 3 bases and J 0 bases, with 8 bases left between them. The CDR3 is 13 amino acids. CDR3 protein: CSVDQITNYGYTF. The CDR3 DNA follows: TGCAGCGTTGACCAGATCACTAACTATGGCTACACCTTC.

The chain carries TRBV5-6 and TRBJ1-2, with a weak D call TRBD1 (6 bases). The CDR3 runs 16 residues. In germline, CDR1 is SGHDT, CDR2 YYEEEE. The V and J ends lost 3 bases and 5 bases respectively, with 20 bases between them. DNA of the CDR3: TGTGCCAGCAGCTCCGGCGGGCGCAGGGGAGGGTATGGCTACACCTTC. It is translated as CASSSGGRRGGYGYTF.

This clone was picked up one time. The gene calls are TRBV19 and TRBJ2-7; D is perhaps TRBD1 (6 bases). The CDR3 length is 15 residues. V lost 5 bases, J lost 0 bases, and 14 bases lay in between. Germline V lookup: CDR1 LNHDA, CDR2 SQIVND (reference sequence). As DNA, the CDR3 is TGTGCCAGTAGTGTTTCCGGGACACACTCCTACGAGCAGTACTTC. Translation gives CASSVSGTHSYEQYF.